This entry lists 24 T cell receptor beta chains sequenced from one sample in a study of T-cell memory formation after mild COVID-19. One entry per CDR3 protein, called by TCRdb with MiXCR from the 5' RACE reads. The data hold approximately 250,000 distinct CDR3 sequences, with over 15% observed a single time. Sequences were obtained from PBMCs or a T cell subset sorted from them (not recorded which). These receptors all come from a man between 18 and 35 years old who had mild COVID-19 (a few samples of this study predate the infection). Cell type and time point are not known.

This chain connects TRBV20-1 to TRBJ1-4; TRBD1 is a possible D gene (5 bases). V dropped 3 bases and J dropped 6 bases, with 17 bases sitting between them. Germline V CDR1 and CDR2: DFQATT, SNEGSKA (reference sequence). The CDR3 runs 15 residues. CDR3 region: CSARVGTHNHEKLFF. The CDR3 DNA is TGCAGTGCTAGGGTAGGGACTCACAACCATGAAAAACTGTTTTTT.

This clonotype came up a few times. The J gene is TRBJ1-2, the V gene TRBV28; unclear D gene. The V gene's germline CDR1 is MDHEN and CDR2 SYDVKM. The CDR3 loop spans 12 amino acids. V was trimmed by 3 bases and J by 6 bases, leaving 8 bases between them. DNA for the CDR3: TGTGCCAGCAGTTTGGGCTCCAATGGCTACACCTTC. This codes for CASSLGSNGYTF.

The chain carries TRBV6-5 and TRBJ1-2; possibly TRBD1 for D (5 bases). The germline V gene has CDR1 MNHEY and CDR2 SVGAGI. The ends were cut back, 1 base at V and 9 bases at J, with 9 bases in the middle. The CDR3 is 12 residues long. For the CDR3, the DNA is TGTGCCAGCAGTTACTGGGGGGACCGCTACACCTTC. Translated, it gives CASSYWGDRYTF.

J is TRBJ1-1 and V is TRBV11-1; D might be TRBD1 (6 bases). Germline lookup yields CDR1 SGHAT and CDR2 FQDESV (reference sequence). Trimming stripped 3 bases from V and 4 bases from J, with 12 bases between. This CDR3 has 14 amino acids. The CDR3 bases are TGTGCCAGCAGCTTTGGTACAGGGTCCACTGAAGCTTTCTTT. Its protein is CASSFGTGSTEAFF.

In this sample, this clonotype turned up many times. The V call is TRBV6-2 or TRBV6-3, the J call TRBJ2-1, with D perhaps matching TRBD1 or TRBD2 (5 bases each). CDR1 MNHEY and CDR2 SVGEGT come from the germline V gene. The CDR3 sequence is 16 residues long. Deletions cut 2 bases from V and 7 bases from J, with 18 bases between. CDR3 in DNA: TGTGCCAGCAGTTACAGCTGGGACCCCCCGGGGAATGAGCAGTTCTTC. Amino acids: CASSYSWDPPGNEQFF.

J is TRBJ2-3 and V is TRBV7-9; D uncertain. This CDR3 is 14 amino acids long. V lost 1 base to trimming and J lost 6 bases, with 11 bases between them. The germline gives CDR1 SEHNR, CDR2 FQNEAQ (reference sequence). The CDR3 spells CASSLGAQIDTQYF. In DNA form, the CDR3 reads TGTGCCAGCAGCTTAGGGGCGCAAATCGATACGCAGTATTTT. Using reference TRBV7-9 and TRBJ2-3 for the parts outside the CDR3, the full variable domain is DTGVSQNPRHKITKRGQNVTFRCDPISEHNRLYWYRQTLGQGPEFLTYFQNEAQLEKSRLLSDRFSAERPKGSFSTLEIQRTEQGDSAMYLCASSLGAQIDTQYFGPGTRLTVL.

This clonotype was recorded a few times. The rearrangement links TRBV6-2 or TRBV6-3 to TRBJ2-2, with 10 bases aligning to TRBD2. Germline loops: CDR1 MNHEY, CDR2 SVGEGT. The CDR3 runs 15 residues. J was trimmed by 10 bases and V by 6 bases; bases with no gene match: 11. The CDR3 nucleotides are TGTGCCAGCAGGACAGCGGGGGGGCCTATATCGGAGCTGTTTTTT. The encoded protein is CASRTAGGPISELFF.

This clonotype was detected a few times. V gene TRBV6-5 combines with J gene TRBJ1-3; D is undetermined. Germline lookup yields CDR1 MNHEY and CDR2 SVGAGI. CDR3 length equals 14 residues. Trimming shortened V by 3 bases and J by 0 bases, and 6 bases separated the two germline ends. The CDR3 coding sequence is TGTGCCAGCAGTTATCGGGGCTCTGGAAACACCATATATTTT. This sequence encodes CASSYRGSGNTIYF.

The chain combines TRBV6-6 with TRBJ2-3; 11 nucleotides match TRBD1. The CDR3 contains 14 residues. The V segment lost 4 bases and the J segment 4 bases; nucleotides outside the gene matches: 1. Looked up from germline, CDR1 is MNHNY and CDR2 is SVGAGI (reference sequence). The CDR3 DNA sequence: TGTGCCAGCAGTTGGGGACAGGGGGCAGATACGCAGTATTTT. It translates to CASSWGQGADTQYF.

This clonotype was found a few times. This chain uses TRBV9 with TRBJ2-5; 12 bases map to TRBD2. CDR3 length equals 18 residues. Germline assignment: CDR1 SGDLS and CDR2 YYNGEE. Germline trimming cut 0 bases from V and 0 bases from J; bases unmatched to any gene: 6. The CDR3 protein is CASSVVASGGADQETQYF. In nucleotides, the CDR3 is TGTGCCAGCAGCGTAGTCGCTAGCGGGGGGGCCGACCAAGAGACCCAGTACTTC.

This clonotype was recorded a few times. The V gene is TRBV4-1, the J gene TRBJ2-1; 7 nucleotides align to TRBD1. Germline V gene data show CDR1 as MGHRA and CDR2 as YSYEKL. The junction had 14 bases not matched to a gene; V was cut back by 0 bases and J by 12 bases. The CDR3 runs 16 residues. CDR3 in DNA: TGCGCCAGCAGCCAAGAACCACAGGGGAAAACAATGGGGCAGTTCTTC. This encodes CASSQEPQGKTMGQFF.

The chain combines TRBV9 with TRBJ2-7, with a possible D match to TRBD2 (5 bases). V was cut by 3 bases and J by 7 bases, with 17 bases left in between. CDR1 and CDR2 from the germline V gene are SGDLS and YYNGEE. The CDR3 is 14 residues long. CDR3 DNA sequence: TGTGCCAGCAGCGCGCAATCTCGCCCGGGGGAGCAGTACGTC. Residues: CASSAQSRPGEQYV.

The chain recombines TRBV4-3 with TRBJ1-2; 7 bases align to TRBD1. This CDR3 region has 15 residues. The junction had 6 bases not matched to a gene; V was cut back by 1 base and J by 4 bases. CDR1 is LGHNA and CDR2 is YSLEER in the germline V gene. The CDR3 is CASSQAPAGGYGYTF. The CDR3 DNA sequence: TGCGCCAGCAGCCAAGCCCCGGCAGGGGGCTATGGCTACACCTTC.

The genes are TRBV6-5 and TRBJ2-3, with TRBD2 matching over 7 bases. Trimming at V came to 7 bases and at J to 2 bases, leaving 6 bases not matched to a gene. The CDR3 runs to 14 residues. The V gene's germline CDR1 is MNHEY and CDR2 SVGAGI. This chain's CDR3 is CASTLTSSTDTQYF. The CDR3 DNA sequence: TGTGCCAGCACATTGACTAGCTCCACAGATACGCAGTATTTT.

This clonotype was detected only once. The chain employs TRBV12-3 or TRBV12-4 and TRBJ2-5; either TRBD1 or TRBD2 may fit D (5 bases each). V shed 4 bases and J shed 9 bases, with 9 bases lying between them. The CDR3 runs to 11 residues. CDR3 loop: CASSWLGAQYF. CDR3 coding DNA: TGTGCCAGCAGTTGGTTGGGGGCCCAGTACTTC.

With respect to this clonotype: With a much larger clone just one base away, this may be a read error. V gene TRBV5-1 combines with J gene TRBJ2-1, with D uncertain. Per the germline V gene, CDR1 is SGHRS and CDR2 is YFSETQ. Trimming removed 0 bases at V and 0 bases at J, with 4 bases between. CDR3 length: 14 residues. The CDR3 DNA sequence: TGCGCCAGCAGCTTGGAAGTCTCCTACAATGAGCAGTTCTTC. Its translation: CASSLEVSYNEQFF.

The CDR3 sequence is CASSFPSSNQPQHF. Written as DNA, the CDR3 is TGTGCCAGCAGTTTTCCCAGTAGCAATCAGCCCCAGCATTTT. J is TRBJ1-5 and V is TRBV28; D is uncertain. This CDR3 is 14 amino acids long. Germline CDR1 and CDR2: MDHEN and SYDVKM. Trimming took off 3 bases at V and 0 bases at J, with 6 bases between the two ends.

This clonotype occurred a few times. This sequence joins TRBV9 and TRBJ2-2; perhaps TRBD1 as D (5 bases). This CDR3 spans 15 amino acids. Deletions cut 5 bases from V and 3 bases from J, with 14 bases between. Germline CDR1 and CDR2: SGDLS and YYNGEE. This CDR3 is CASRPRTSDTGELFF. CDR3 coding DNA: TGTGCCAGCAGACCAAGGACATCAGACACCGGGGAGCTGTTTTTT.

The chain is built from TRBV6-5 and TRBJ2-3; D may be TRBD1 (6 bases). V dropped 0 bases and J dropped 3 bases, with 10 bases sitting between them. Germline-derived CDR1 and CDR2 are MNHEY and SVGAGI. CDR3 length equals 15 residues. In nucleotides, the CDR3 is TGTGCCAGCAGTTACTCGGACAGTCCTACAGATACGCAGTATTTT. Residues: CASSYSDSPTDTQYF.

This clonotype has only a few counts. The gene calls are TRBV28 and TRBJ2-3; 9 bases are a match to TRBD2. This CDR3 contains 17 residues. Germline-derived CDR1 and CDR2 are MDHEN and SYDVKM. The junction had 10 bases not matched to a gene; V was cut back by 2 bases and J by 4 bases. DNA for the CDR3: TGTGCCAGCAGTTTAACTCTCGGACTAGCGCGACCAGATACGCAGTATTTT. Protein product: CASSLTLGLARPDTQYF.

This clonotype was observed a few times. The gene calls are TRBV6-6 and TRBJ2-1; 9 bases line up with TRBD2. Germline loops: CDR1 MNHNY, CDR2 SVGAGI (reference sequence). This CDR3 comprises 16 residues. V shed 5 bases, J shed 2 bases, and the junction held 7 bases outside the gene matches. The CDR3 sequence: CASSIQSGGPYNEQFF. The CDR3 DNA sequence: TGTGCCAGCAGTATTCAGAGCGGGGGGCCCTACAATGAGCAGTTCTTC.

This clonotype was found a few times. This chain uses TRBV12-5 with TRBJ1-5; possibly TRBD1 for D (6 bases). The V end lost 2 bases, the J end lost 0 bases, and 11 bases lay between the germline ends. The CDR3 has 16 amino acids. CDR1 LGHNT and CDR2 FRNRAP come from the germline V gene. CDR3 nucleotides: TGTGCTAGTGGTTTGTTGGACAGAGATAGCAATCAGCCCCAGCATTTT. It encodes CASGLLDRDSNQPQHF.

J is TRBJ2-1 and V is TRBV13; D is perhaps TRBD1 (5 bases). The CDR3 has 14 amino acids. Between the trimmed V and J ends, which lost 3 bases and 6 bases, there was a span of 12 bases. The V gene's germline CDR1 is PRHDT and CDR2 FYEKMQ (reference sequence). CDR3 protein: CASSFVDRSNEQFF. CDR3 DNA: TGTGCCAGCAGCTTTGTAGACAGATCCAATGAGCAGTTCTTC.

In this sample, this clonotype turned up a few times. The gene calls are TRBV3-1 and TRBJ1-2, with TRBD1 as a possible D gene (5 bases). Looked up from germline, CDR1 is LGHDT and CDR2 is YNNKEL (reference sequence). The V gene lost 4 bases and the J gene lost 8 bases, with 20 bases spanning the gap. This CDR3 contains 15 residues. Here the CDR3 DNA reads TGTGCCAGCAGCCGCAAGTGGAGGGGATCGGAGGGCTACACCTTC. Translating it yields CASSRKWRGSEGYTF.